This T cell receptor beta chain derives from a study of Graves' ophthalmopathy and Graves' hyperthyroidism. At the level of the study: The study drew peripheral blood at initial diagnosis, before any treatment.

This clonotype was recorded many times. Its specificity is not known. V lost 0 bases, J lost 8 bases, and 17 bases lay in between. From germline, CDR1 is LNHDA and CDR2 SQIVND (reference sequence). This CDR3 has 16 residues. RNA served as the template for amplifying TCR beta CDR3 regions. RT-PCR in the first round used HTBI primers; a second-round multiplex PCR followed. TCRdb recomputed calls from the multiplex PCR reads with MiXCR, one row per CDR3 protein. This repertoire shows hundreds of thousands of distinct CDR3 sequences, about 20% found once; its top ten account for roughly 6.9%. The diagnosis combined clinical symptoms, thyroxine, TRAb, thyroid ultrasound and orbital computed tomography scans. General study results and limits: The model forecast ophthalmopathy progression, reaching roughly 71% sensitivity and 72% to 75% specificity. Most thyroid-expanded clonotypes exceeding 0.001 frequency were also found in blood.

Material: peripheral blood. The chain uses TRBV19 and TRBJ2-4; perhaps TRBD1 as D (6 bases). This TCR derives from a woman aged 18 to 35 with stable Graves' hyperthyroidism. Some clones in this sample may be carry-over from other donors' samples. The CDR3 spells CASSIEGTSLADIQYF. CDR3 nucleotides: TGTGCCAGTAGTATAGAGGGGACATCCCTCGCAGACATTCAGTACTTC.